This entry lists 6 T cell receptor beta chains sequenced from one sample in a study of T cells of healthy individuals. TCRdb itself ran the 5' RACE reads through MiXCR, one entry per CDR3 protein. The table lists 53,000 or so distinct CDR3 sequences, approximately 15% of them singletons. The origin of the receptors is a human donor in good health.

This clonotype was seen more than once but under ten times. This sequence joins TRBV18 and TRBJ1-6; 7 bases line up with TRBD1. Trimming cost V 3 bases and J 5 bases; bases outside gene matches: 4. The V gene's germline CDR1 is KGHSH and CDR2 LQKENI. This CDR3 has 15 residues. CDR3 DNA: TGTGCCAGCTCACCCGGCACAGGGGATAATTCACCCCTCCACTTT. Translated: CASSPGTGDNSPLHF.

V and J are TRBV4-1 and TRBJ2-1, with 8 bases identical to TRBD1. The junction had 5 bases not matched to a gene; V was cut back by 6 bases and J by 4 bases. Per germline, CDR1 MGHRA and CDR2 YSYEKL. This CDR3 comprises 14 residues. In nucleotides, the CDR3 is TGCGCCAGCAGAAGACAGGGGCCTTACAATGAGCAGTTCTTC. It codes for CASRRQGPYNEQFF.

This clonotype occurred many times. J is TRBJ2-3 and V is TRBV6-4, with a possible D match to TRBD1 (5 bases). Germline V gives CDR1 MRHNA, CDR2 SNTAGT. The V gene lost 6 bases and the J gene lost 4 bases, with 5 bases spanning the gap. CDR3 length: 11 residues. DNA for the CDR3: TGTGCCAGCAGAGGGGCAGATACGCAGTATTTT. Amino acids: CASRGADTQYF.

The genes are TRBV2 and TRBJ1-2; D is undetermined. CDR3 length: 12 amino acids. Between the trimmed V and J ends, which lost 4 bases and 6 bases, there was a span of 9 bases. Germline CDR1 and CDR2: SNHLY and FYNNEI. CDR3 coding DNA: TGTGCCAGCAGTGTAAGATATGATGGCTACACCTTC. Protein sequence: CASSVRYDGYTF.

This sequence joins TRBV7-2 and TRBJ2-4; TRBD2 matches 8 bases. Per the germline V gene, CDR1 is SGHTA and CDR2 is FQGNSA. V trimming: 1 base; J trimming: 1 base; junction bases outside the gene matches: 3. The CDR3 covers 16 residues. CDR3 sequence: CASSLVAGRAKNIQYF. CDR3 nucleotides: TGTGCCAGCAGCTTAGTAGCGGGAAGGGCCAAAAACATTCAGTACTTC. Looking up the rest from reference TRBV7-2 and TRBJ2-4 gives the full variable domain: GAGVSQSPSNKVTEKGKDVELRCDPISGHTALYWYRQSLGQGLEFLIYFQGNSAPDKSGLPSDRFSAERTGGSVSTLTIQRTQQEDSAVYLCASSLVAGRAKNIQYFGAGTRLSVL.

Only a few counts were recorded for this clonotype. The V gene is TRBV30, the J gene TRBJ2-1; 13 bases are shared with TRBD2. The V segment lost 6 bases and the J segment 8 bases; nucleotides outside the gene matches: 7. This CDR3 is built from 14 residues. Looked up from germline, CDR1 is GTSNPN and CDR2 is SVGIG (reference sequence). CDR3 region: CACRTSGSSHEQFF. For the CDR3, the DNA is TGTGCCTGCCGGACTAGCGGGAGTAGCCATGAGCAGTTCTTC.